This entry concerns a single T cell receptor (beta chain). These data are taken from a study of blood T cell repertoires in COVID-19. The overall study: Acute and convalescent COVID-19 specimens originated in the United States, Italy and Spain.

CDR1 is WSHSY, CDR2 SAAADI, per germline. After removal of 2 bases from V and 10 bases from J, the junction contained 9 bases not matched to a gene. The CDR3 runs to 15 residues. Study processing details: By means of reference gene primer amplification, nucleated cell counts were estimated. The assay was immunoSEQ multiplex PCR, and TCRdb's table has in-frame clones only and misses some. D and trimming come from the DNA, and the V and J calls and clone size come from that table. This repertoire shows some 150,000 clones, approximately 80% found once; its top ten account for 6.2%. The specimen sequenced was PBMCs or T cells enriched from blood (not recorded which). This receptor was taken from a woman in her forties who had recovered from COVID-19. J is TRBJ2-1 and V is TRBV10-2, with TRBD2 identical over 9 bases. The chain's CDR3 is CASSEMVAGEGEQFF. For the CDR3, the DNA is TGCGCCAGCAGTGAGATGGTAGCGGGAGAGGGGGAGCAGTTCTTC.